Described below is a single TCR beta chain sequence and its context. MiXCR, applied by TCRdb to the RT-PCR reads, yields one record per CDR3 protein. The table records 500,000 to 700,000 distinct CDR3 sequences, around a quarter of them present only once. This entry comes from a study of response to subunit inactivated influenza vaccine. The CDR3 covers 16 residues. V shed 1 base and J shed 7 bases, with 19 bases lying between them. Germline V CDR1 and CDR2: MNHEY, SMNVEV (reference sequence). The same sample was also studied in work on T cells expressing NK-cell markers. That paper adds: The authors made TCR beta cDNA libraries by 5'RACE template switching. This switching added a universal primer site and UMIs. NKG2C+ dominant clonotypes from over 5 donors made up about 1.0-8% of CD8+ T cells. Whether expanded NKG2C+ T cell clones recognized HCMV stayed uncertain.

The specimen comprised CD4+ T cells sorted from PBMCs, sampled 11 to 12 days after vaccination. V is TRBV27 and J is TRBJ1-1, with a tentative D call TRBD1 (5 bases). This receptor was taken from a man aged 45-65 years who received an inactivated influenza vaccine. The CDR3 bases are TGTGCCAGCAGTTTATGGGCAGGGATGGCCTCCTTTGAAGCTTTCTTT. Translating gives CASSLWAGMASFEAFF.